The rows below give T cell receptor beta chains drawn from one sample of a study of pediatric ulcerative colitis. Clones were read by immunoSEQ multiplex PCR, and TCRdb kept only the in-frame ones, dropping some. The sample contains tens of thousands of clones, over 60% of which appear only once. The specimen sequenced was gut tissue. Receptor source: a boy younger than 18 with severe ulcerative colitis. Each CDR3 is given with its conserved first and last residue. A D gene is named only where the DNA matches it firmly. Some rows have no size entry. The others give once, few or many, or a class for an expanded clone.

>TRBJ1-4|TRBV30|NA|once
TGTGCCTGGAGGGAAATAGGGCGTGGGGATGAAAAACTGTTTTTT
CAWREIGRGDEKLFF
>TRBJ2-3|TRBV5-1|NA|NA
TGCGCCAGCAGCCCTAACCTAGGGGATACGCAGTATTTT
CASSPNLGDTQYF
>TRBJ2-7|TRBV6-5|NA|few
TGTGCCAGCAGACGAGGACCCAGCTTCCACTTC
CASRRGPSFHF
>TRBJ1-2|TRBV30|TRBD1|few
TGTGCCTGGCTCCGGTCCCCGTCCATGACAGGGCATTCGAGCTATGGCTACACCTTC
CAWLRSPSMTGHSSYGYTF
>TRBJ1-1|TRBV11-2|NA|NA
TGTGCCAGCAGCAAAACCGGGAACACTGAAGCTTTCTTT
CASSKTGNTEAFF
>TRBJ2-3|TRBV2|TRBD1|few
TGTGCCAGCAGTGAAAGGGGGCCGGGAAGAGATACGCAGTATTTT
CASSERGPGRDTQYF
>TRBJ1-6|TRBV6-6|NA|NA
TGTGCCAGCAGTGGAACAAATTCACCCCTCCACTTT
CASSGTNSPLHF
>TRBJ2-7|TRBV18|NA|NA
TGTGCCAGCTCACATCAGAGCTCCTACGAGCAGTACTTC
CASSHQSSYEQYF
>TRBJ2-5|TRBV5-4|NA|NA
TGTGCCAGCAGCTCTGGATACAGCTACCAAGAGACCCAGTACTTC
CASSSGYSYQETQYF
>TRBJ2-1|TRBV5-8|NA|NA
TGTGCCTGCATTAGGGCCAGCTCCTACAATGAGCAGTTCTTC
CACIRASSYNEQFF
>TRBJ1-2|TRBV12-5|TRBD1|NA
TGTGCTAGTGGTTCGACAGGGTACTATGGCTACACCTTC
CASGSTGYYGYTF
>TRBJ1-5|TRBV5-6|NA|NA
TGTGCCAGCAGCAAGGACGGTTACAATCAGCCCCAGCATTTT
CASSKDGYNQPQHF
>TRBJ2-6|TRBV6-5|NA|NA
TGTGCCAGCAGTTCTCGCCCGGGCGAGGGGGCCAACGTCCTGACTTTC
CASSSRPGEGANVLTF
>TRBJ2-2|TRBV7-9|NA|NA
TGTGCCAGCAGCCCAAGCCAGGGTATCAGTGGGGAGCTGTTTTTT
CASSPSQGISGELFF
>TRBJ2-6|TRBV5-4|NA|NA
TGTGCCAGCGCATATACCAGACAAAGTCGGGCCAACGTCCTGACTTTC
CASAYTRQSRANVLTF
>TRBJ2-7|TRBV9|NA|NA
TGTGCCAGCAGCTTCCCGCCGGGGGAGCAGTACTTC
CASSFPPGEQYF
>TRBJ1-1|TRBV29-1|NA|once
TGCAGCGTTGAAGAGATTTGGCTGAGGGACACTGAAGCTTTCTTT
CSVEEIWLRDTEAFF
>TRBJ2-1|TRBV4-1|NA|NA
TGCGCCAGCAGCCCCCCTAGAAGCTACAATGAGCAGTTCTTC
CASSPPRSYNEQFF
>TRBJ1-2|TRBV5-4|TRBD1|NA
TGTGCCAGCAGCTTGGGCAGGGGACAGGCTAACTATGGCTACACCTTC
CASSLGRGQANYGYTF
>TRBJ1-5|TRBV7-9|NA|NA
TGTGCCAGCAGCTTAGGCACGGGCAATCAGCCCCAGCATTTT
CASSLGTGNQPQHF
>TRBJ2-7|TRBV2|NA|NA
TGTGCCAGCAGGGAACCAAGAGACCGAGACGAGCAGTACTTC
CASREPRDRDEQYF
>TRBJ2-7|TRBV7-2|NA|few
TGTGCCAGCAGCTTTAGGGGGGGATCCTACGAGCAGTACTTC
CASSFRGGSYEQYF
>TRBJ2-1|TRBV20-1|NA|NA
TGCAGTGCTGGTAGATTTAATGAGCAGTTCTTC
CSAGRFNEQFF
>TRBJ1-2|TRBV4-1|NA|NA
TGCGCCAGCAGCCAATGGTGGATTACCAATGGCTACACCTTC
CASSQWWITNGYTF
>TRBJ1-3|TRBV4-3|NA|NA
TGCGCCAGCAGCCAGGGGGTCGGAAACACCATATATTTT
CASSQGVGNTIYF
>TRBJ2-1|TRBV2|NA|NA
TGTGCCAGCAGTGAATCAGGCAGGTTGAATGAGCAGTTCTTC
CASSESGRLNEQFF
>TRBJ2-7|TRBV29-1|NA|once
TGCAGCGTTGCCCCACCGGGACGCTCGTCTTACGAGCAGTACTTC
CSVAPPGRSSYEQYF
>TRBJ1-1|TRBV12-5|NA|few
TGTGCTAGTGGTTTGGCAGGGCGCAGAGCTTTCTTT
CASGLAGRRAFF
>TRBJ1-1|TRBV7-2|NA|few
TGTGCCAGCAGCCCACGGGTAAGGTTGTCTGAAGCTTTCTTT
CASSPRVRLSEAFF
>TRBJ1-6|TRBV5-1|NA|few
TGCGCCAGCAGCTTGGAAGGGCAACCCCTCCACTTT
CASSLEGQPLHF
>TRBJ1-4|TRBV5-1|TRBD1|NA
TGCGCCAGCAGCTTGGAAAGACAGGGGGGGACACTGTTTTTT
CASSLERQGGTLFF
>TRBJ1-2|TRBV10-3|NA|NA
TGTGCCATCAGGGGGTTTAGTGACTATGGCTACACCTTC
CAIRGFSDYGYTF
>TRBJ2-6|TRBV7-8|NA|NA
TGTGCCAGCAGCTTAGTAGGCAGGGGGGCCAACGTCCTGACTTTC
CASSLVGRGANVLTF
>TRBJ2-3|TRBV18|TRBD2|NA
TGTGCCAGCTCACCTCCCGGACTAGCAGGCACAGATACGCAGTATTTT
CASSPPGLAGTDTQYF
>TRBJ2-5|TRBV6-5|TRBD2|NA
TGTGCCAGCAGCCTAACGGGGGGGCAAGAGACCCAGTACTTC
CASSLTGGQETQYF
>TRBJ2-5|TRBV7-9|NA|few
TGTGCCAGCAGCTTAGCGGGGTCAGAGACCCAGTACTTC
CASSLAGSETQYF
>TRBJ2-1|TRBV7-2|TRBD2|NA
TGTGCCAGCAGCCTTGAGGACGGGCTAGCGGGGCCCTACAATGAGCAGTTCTTC
CASSLEDGLAGPYNEQFF
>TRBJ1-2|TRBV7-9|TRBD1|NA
TGTGCCAGCAGCTTAGCAGGGGGCGACTATGGCTACACCTTC
CASSLAGGDYGYTF